Listed here is a single T cell receptor beta chain. This CDR3 spans 15 amino acids. The V gene's germline CDR1 is SGHNT and CDR2 YYREEE (reference sequence). Trimming cost V 1 base and J 4 bases; bases outside gene matches: 7. The record originates from a study of control samples from healthy donors and cancer patients. TCRdb's table, derived via immunoSEQ multiplex PCR, lists solely in-frame clones and lacks some. In the table there are approximately 120,000 clones, around 86% of which are singletons. The chain links TRBV5-4 to TRBJ2-7, with 8 nucleotides matching TRBD2. Sequenced input: blood. This sequence originates from a man aged 35 to 55 in good health. The CDR3 bases are TGTGCCAGCAGCTTGTCTCGCGGGGGGACTTACGAGCAGTACTTC. Translated, it gives CASSLSRGGTYEQYF.